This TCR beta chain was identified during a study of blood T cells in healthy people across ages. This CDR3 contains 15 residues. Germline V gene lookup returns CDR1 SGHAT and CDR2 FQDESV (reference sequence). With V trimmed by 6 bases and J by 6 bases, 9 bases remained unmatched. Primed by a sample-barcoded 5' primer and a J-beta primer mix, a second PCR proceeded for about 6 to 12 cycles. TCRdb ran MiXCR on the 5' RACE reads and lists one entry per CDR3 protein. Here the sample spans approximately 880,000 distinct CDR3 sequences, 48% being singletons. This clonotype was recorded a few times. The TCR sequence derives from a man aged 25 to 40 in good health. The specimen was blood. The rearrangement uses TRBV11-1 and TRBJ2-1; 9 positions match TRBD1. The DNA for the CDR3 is TGTGCCAGCAGTTCTACAGGGGGCGATCGCAATGAGCAGTTCTTC. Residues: CASSSTGGDRNEQFF.